The sequence of this TCR beta chain was determined in a study of blood T cell repertoires in COVID-19. TCRdb's copy holds only in-frame clones and misses some; the assay was immunoSEQ multiplex PCR. The sample includes around 380,000 clones, 81% of them seen just once. The CDR3 is 13 amino acids. Trimming shortened V by 1 base and J by 3 bases, and 6 bases separated the two germline ends. In germline, CDR1 is SGHAT, CDR2 FQDESV (reference sequence). V is TRBV11-1 and J is TRBJ1-1, with D uncertain. The sequencing sample was made of peripheral blood. This clonotype was sampled from a human donor with acute or convalescent COVID-19. The donor label of this sample is uncertain. CDR3 coding DNA: TGTGCCAGCAGCTTAGAGAGGGACACTGAAGCTTTCTTT. It is translated as CASSLERDTEAFF. Variable domain in full (rest from reference TRBV11-1 and TRBJ1-1): EAEVAQSPRYKITEKSQAVAFWCDPISGHATLYWYRQILGQGPELLVQFQDESVVDDSQLPKDRFSAERLKGVDSTLKIQPAELGDSAMYLCASSLERDTEAFFGQGTRLTVV.